Listed below are T cell receptor beta chains from one sample, sequenced in a study of blood T cell repertoires in COVID-19. Profiled with immunoSEQ multiplex PCR; TCRdb holds only in-frame clones, not every one. The profile shows 180,000 or so clones, about four fifths of them singletons. The sample consisted of peripheral blood. Every receptor here comes from a man in his forties who had recovered from COVID-19. Each CDR3 is given with its conserved first and last residue. Each record gives: CDR3 protein, CDR3 DNA, J gene, V gene, D gene, clone size. The D gene is left open where the match is weak. For some rows the clone size is stated as once, few or many, or as a class when expanded; others skip it.

cdr3_aa: CASSRDTETQYF
cdr3_nt: TGTGCCAGCAGTCGGGACACAGAGACCCAGTACTTC
j_call: TRBJ2-5
v_call: TRBV2
d_call: -
clone_size: -

cdr3_aa: CASSQDRFAGEVYEQYF
cdr3_nt: TGTGCCAGCAGCCAAGACCGCTTCGCGGGAGAGGTCTACGAGCAGTACTTC
j_call: TRBJ2-7
v_call: TRBV3-1/TRBV3-2
d_call: TRBD2
clone_size: -

cdr3_aa: CASYRNSGGGGELFF
cdr3_nt: TGTGCCAGCTACCGAAACTCAGGGGGTGGCGGGGAGCTGTTTTTT
j_call: TRBJ2-2
v_call: TRBV6-5
d_call: TRBD1
clone_size: -

cdr3_aa: CASGGTSGGKDTQYF
cdr3_nt: TGCGCCAGCGGGGGGACTAGCGGGGGGAAAGATACGCAGTATTTT
j_call: TRBJ2-3
v_call: TRBV23-1
d_call: TRBD2
clone_size: -

cdr3_aa: CASSLAGGSTDTQYF
cdr3_nt: TGTGCCAGCAGCTTAGCGGGGGGGAGCACAGATACGCAGTATTTT
j_call: TRBJ2-3
v_call: TRBV7-3
d_call: TRBD2
clone_size: -

cdr3_aa: CASSLGRRGADTQYF
cdr3_nt: TGTGCCAGCAGCTTAGGGCGTCGGGGGGCAGATACGCAGTATTTT
j_call: TRBJ2-3
v_call: TRBV7-2
d_call: TRBD2
clone_size: -

cdr3_aa: CASSHDQGGNEQFF
cdr3_nt: TGCGCCAGCAGCCACGACCAGGGAGGGAATGAGCAGTTCTTC
j_call: TRBJ2-1
v_call: TRBV4-3
d_call: TRBD2
clone_size: -

cdr3_aa: CASSQGLGGDTQYF
cdr3_nt: TGTGCCAGCAGCCAAGGACTGGGAGGGGATACGCAGTATTTT
j_call: TRBJ2-3
v_call: TRBV3-1/TRBV3-2
d_call: TRBD2
clone_size: -

cdr3_aa: CASSRGAHVEKLFF
cdr3_nt: TGTGCCAGCTCACGGGGGGCCCATGTGGAAAAACTGTTTTTT
j_call: TRBJ1-4
v_call: TRBV6-5
d_call: -
clone_size: -

cdr3_aa: CASSPTRGGGTQYF
cdr3_nt: TGTGCCAGCAGCCCCACGAGGGGGGGAGGGACCCAGTACTTC
j_call: TRBJ2-5
v_call: TRBV21-1
d_call: -
clone_size: once

cdr3_aa: CASSPLGGGELFF
cdr3_nt: TGTGCCAGCAGTCCCTTAGGAGGCGGGGAGCTGTTTTTT
j_call: TRBJ2-2
v_call: TRBV6-5
d_call: -
clone_size: few

cdr3_aa: CASSTDRGGAPLHF
cdr3_nt: TGTGCCAGCAGCACGGACAGGGGAGGAGCACCCCTCCACTTT
j_call: TRBJ1-6
v_call: TRBV6-2/TRBV6-3
d_call: TRBD1
clone_size: -

cdr3_aa: CASSITDRGIGNTIYF
cdr3_nt: TGTGCCAGTAGTATAACGGATCGGGGGATAGGAAACACCATATATTTT
j_call: TRBJ1-3
v_call: TRBV19
d_call: -
clone_size: few

cdr3_aa: CATSRDALRTQYF
cdr3_nt: TGTGCCACCAGCAGAGATGCGTTGAGGACCCAGTACTTC
j_call: TRBJ2-5
v_call: TRBV15
d_call: -
clone_size: -

cdr3_aa: CAWSVVGRDLGEQFF
cdr3_nt: TGTGCCTGGAGTGTAGTAGGGCGGGATTTGGGTGAGCAGTTCTTC
j_call: TRBJ2-1
v_call: TRBV30
d_call: -
clone_size: -

cdr3_aa: CASSYSRQGNTEAFF
cdr3_nt: TGTGCCAGCAGTTACTCTCGGCAGGGGAACACTGAAGCTTTCTTT
j_call: TRBJ1-1
v_call: TRBV6-5
d_call: -
clone_size: -

cdr3_aa: CASSVQGLTSTDTQYF
cdr3_nt: TGTGCCAGCAGTGTTCAGGGGCTTACTAGCACAGATACGCAGTATTTT
j_call: TRBJ2-3
v_call: TRBV2
d_call: -
clone_size: -

cdr3_aa: CATSDQAGGRSGANVLTF
cdr3_nt: TGTGCCACCAGTGATCAAGCGGGAGGCCGCTCTGGGGCCAACGTCCTGACTTTC
j_call: TRBJ2-6
v_call: TRBV24-1
d_call: TRBD2
clone_size: -

cdr3_aa: CATSGQGRGELFF
cdr3_nt: TGTGCCACCAGTGGCCAGGGGCGCGGGGAGCTGTTTTTT
j_call: TRBJ2-2
v_call: TRBV24-1
d_call: -
clone_size: -

cdr3_aa: CASSLGQGAYGYTF
cdr3_nt: TGTGCCAGCAGCTTAGGACAGGGGGCATATGGCTACACCTTC
j_call: TRBJ1-2
v_call: TRBV2
d_call: TRBD1
clone_size: -

cdr3_aa: CSVDRSSYNEQFF
cdr3_nt: TGCAGCGTTGACCGGAGCTCCTACAATGAGCAGTTCTTC
j_call: TRBJ2-1
v_call: TRBV29-1
d_call: -
clone_size: -

cdr3_aa: CASSRTVPSTDTQYF
cdr3_nt: TGCGCCAGCAGCAGGACAGTTCCTAGCACAGATACGCAGTATTTT
j_call: TRBJ2-3
v_call: TRBV5-1
d_call: -
clone_size: -

cdr3_aa: CASSSGTSGRPEQYF
cdr3_nt: TGTGCCAGCAGTAGCGGGACTAGCGGGAGACCCGAGCAGTACTTC
j_call: TRBJ2-7
v_call: TRBV28
d_call: TRBD2
clone_size: -

cdr3_aa: CATSKLAGRAGQFF
cdr3_nt: TGTGCCACCAGCAAACTAGCGGGACGGGCAGGGCAGTTCTTC
j_call: TRBJ2-1
v_call: TRBV15
d_call: TRBD2
clone_size: -

cdr3_aa: CASSTGDTGELFF
cdr3_nt: TGTGCCAGCAGCACAGGCGATACCGGGGAGCTGTTTTTT
j_call: TRBJ2-2
v_call: TRBV27
d_call: -
clone_size: few

cdr3_aa: CASSSTSVYGYTF
cdr3_nt: TGTGCCAGCAGTTCCACGTCAGTGTATGGCTACACCTTC
j_call: TRBJ1-2
v_call: TRBV28
d_call: -
clone_size: once

cdr3_aa: CASSFTSGEYNEQFF
cdr3_nt: TGTGCCAGCAGTTTCACTAGCGGAGAATACAATGAGCAGTTCTTC
j_call: TRBJ2-1
v_call: TRBV6-6
d_call: TRBD2
clone_size: -

cdr3_aa: CASSFTGALNQPQHF
cdr3_nt: TGTGCCAGCAGTTTTACAGGGGCTCTAAATCAGCCCCAGCATTTT
j_call: TRBJ1-5
v_call: TRBV28
d_call: TRBD1
clone_size: few

cdr3_aa: CASSQDRGPSTDTQYF
cdr3_nt: TGTGCCAGCAGCCAGGACAGGGGGCCGAGCACAGATACGCAGTATTTT
j_call: TRBJ2-3
v_call: TRBV2
d_call: TRBD1
clone_size: -

cdr3_aa: CASSIGGGLASYEQYF
cdr3_nt: TGTGCCAGTAGTATAGGAGGGGGACTAGCGAGCTACGAGCAGTACTTC
j_call: TRBJ2-7
v_call: TRBV19
d_call: TRBD2
clone_size: once

cdr3_aa: CASSPGLAGDQFF
cdr3_nt: TGTGCCAGCAGTCCAGGACTAGCGGGTGATCAGTTCTTC
j_call: TRBJ2-1
v_call: TRBV12-3/TRBV12-4
d_call: TRBD2
clone_size: -

cdr3_aa: CASSLEEQETQYF
cdr3_nt: TGTGCCAGCAGCTTGGAGGAACAAGAGACCCAGTACTTC
j_call: TRBJ2-5
v_call: TRBV11-3
d_call: -
clone_size: -

cdr3_aa: CASSALPPGAYGYTF
cdr3_nt: TGTGCCAGCAGTGCCCTCCCCCCAGGGGCCTATGGCTACACCTTC
j_call: TRBJ1-2
v_call: TRBV27
d_call: -
clone_size: -

cdr3_aa: CATSLAGPSNEQFF
cdr3_nt: TGTGCCACCTCCCTCGCGGGCCCTAGTAATGAGCAGTTCTTC
j_call: TRBJ2-1
v_call: TRBV6-5
d_call: -
clone_size: -

cdr3_aa: CASSEQAYEQYF
cdr3_nt: TGTGCCAGCAGCGAGCAGGCCTACGAGCAGTACTTC
j_call: TRBJ2-7
v_call: TRBV2
d_call: -
clone_size: -

cdr3_aa: CASSQDIVAGYTF
cdr3_nt: TGTGCCAGCAGCCAAGATATCGTTGCGGGCTACACCTTC
j_call: TRBJ1-2
v_call: TRBV3-1/TRBV3-2
d_call: -
clone_size: -

cdr3_aa: CASSYSGSDTPEKLFF
cdr3_nt: TGTGCCAGCAGTTACTCCGGTTCGGACACACCTGAAAAACTGTTTTTT
j_call: TRBJ1-4
v_call: TRBV6-5
d_call: -
clone_size: -

cdr3_aa: CASSQVGAGRYEQYF
cdr3_nt: TGTGCCAGCAGCCAAGTGGGGGCAGGGCGGTACGAGCAGTACTTC
j_call: TRBJ2-7
v_call: TRBV14
d_call: -
clone_size: -

cdr3_aa: CASSSPTSGTTNEQFF
cdr3_nt: TGTGCCAGCAGTTCGCCGACTAGCGGGACGACGAATGAGCAGTTCTTC
j_call: TRBJ2-1
v_call: TRBV28
d_call: TRBD2
clone_size: -

cdr3_aa: CASSTLIRGEKLFF
cdr3_nt: TGTGCCAGCAGCACGCTGATTAGGGGGGAAAAACTGTTTTTT
j_call: TRBJ1-4
v_call: TRBV7-8
d_call: -
clone_size: -

cdr3_aa: CASSQGSVSYGYTF
cdr3_nt: TGTGCCAGCAGCCAAGGTTCTGTCAGCTATGGCTACACCTTC
j_call: TRBJ1-2
v_call: TRBV14
d_call: -
clone_size: -

cdr3_aa: CASSREASGNTIYF
cdr3_nt: TGTGCCAGCAGCCGAGAAGCCTCTGGAAACACCATATATTTT
j_call: TRBJ1-3
v_call: TRBV7-8
d_call: -
clone_size: -

cdr3_aa: CASSAEGAGGPTYEQYF
cdr3_nt: TGTGCCAGCAGTGCGGAGGGTGCGGGGGGCCCAACCTACGAGCAGTACTTC
j_call: TRBJ2-7
v_call: TRBV28
d_call: TRBD2
clone_size: -

cdr3_aa: CASSQAAEETQYF
cdr3_nt: TGTGCCAGCAGCCAAGCGGCAGAAGAGACCCAGTACTTC
j_call: TRBJ2-5
v_call: TRBV7-3
d_call: -
clone_size: -

cdr3_aa: CASSEQGTDTQYF
cdr3_nt: TGTGCCAGCAGTGAACAGGGTACAGATACGCAGTATTTT
j_call: TRBJ2-3
v_call: TRBV2
d_call: -
clone_size: -

cdr3_aa: CASSTRTGVGANVLTF
cdr3_nt: TGCGCCAGCAGCACCCGGACAGGGGTAGGGGCCAACGTCCTGACTTTC
j_call: TRBJ2-6
v_call: TRBV4-3
d_call: TRBD1
clone_size: -

cdr3_aa: CASSWGQGSTEQYF
cdr3_nt: TGTGCCAGCAGCTGGGGACAGGGTTCCACCGAGCAGTACTTC
j_call: TRBJ2-7
v_call: TRBV7-2
d_call: TRBD1
clone_size: -

cdr3_aa: CASSLTISYNEQFF
cdr3_nt: TGTGCCAGCAGCCTTACTATTTCCTACAATGAGCAGTTCTTC
j_call: TRBJ2-1
v_call: TRBV7-2
d_call: -
clone_size: once

cdr3_aa: CASSVDRDTEAFF
cdr3_nt: TGTGCCAGCAGCGTGGACAGGGACACTGAAGCTTTCTTT
j_call: TRBJ1-1
v_call: TRBV7-3
d_call: TRBD1
clone_size: -

cdr3_aa: CAWSLRRAGSNQPQHF
cdr3_nt: TGTGCCTGGAGTCTCCGACGGGCGGGGAGCAATCAGCCCCAGCATTTT
j_call: TRBJ1-5
v_call: TRBV30
d_call: -
clone_size: -

cdr3_aa: CASVPSGGYNEQFF
cdr3_nt: TGTGCCAGCGTGCCGAGCGGGGGATACAATGAGCAGTTCTTC
j_call: TRBJ2-1
v_call: TRBV6-1
d_call: TRBD2
clone_size: once

cdr3_aa: CASSLVGGTEAFF
cdr3_nt: TGTGCCAGCAGCCTGGTAGGGGGCACTGAAGCTTTCTTT
j_call: TRBJ1-1
v_call: TRBV3-1/TRBV3-2
d_call: -
clone_size: -

cdr3_aa: CASSHTGTSGAGGNIQYF
cdr3_nt: TGTGCCAGCAGCCACACCGGGACTAGCGGGGCGGGTGGAAACATTCAGTACTTC
j_call: TRBJ2-4
v_call: TRBV7-2
d_call: TRBD2
clone_size: -

cdr3_aa: CASSLRQGRDGELFF
cdr3_nt: TGCGCCAGCAGCCTCAGACAGGGCCGGGACGGGGAGCTGTTTTTT
j_call: TRBJ2-2
v_call: TRBV5-1
d_call: TRBD1
clone_size: once

cdr3_aa: CASSLLAGGEQFF
cdr3_nt: TGTGCCAGCAGCTTGCTAGCGGGAGGGGAGCAGTTCTTC
j_call: TRBJ2-1
v_call: TRBV5-4
d_call: TRBD2
clone_size: -

cdr3_aa: CASWTTDPSGANVLTF
cdr3_nt: TGTGCCAGCTGGACGACAGATCCCTCTGGGGCCAACGTCCTGACTTTC
j_call: TRBJ2-6
v_call: TRBV7-9
d_call: -
clone_size: -

cdr3_aa: CASSQTEGAETQYF
cdr3_nt: TGCGCCAGCAGCCAAACCGAGGGGGCCGAGACCCAGTACTTC
j_call: TRBJ2-5
v_call: TRBV4-1
d_call: TRBD1
clone_size: -